These 17 T cell receptor beta chains originate from one sample sequenced in a study of shared clonotypes between healthy human individuals. The repertoire was sequenced with immunoSEQ multiplex PCR; TCRdb's copy has only in-frame clones and lacks some. This table holds about 1 million clones, around 74% found once. Sequencing was performed on memory CD4+ T cells sorted from blood. The sample's subset: CD45RA-negative fraction. The source is a man younger than 35 in good health.

This clone was seen a single time. The chain is built from TRBV7-8 and TRBJ1-6; perhaps TRBD1 as D (6 bases). Germline V gives CDR1 SGHVS, CDR2 FQNEAQ. The length of the CDR3 is 14 residues. V was cut by 5 bases and J by 3 bases, with 8 bases left in between. CDR3: CASSRTDYNSPLHF. CDR3 sequence (DNA): TGTGCCAGCAGCAGGACAGACTATAATTCACCCCTCCACTTT.

The chain recombines TRBV25-1 with TRBJ1-2; D is unclear. This CDR3 spans 15 amino acids. The V gene lost 5 bases and the J gene lost 2 bases, with 15 bases spanning the gap. Germline lookup yields CDR1 MGHDK and CDR2 SYGVNS. The chain's CDR3 is CASSSPRAENYGYTF. For the CDR3, the DNA is TGTGCCAGCAGTTCTCCCCGCGCGGAGAACTATGGCTACACCTTC.

The chain joins TRBV11-2 to TRBJ2-2, with a possible D match to TRBD2 (6 bases). Trimming cost V 9 bases and J 13 bases, with 21 bases left between them. The CDR3 covers 13 residues. Germline values: CDR1 SGHAT, CDR2 FQNNGV. CDR3 bases: TGTGCCAGTGCGGTCGGGACTTCATCGAGGCTGTTTTTT. This sequence encodes CASAVGTSSRLFF.

The V and J genes are TRBV19 and TRBJ2-3; TRBD2 agrees at 14 bases. Germline V gene lookup returns CDR1 LNHDA and CDR2 SQIVND (reference sequence). This CDR3 comprises 16 residues. The junction had 4 bases not matched to a gene; V was cut back by 5 bases and J by 3 bases. The CDR3 is CASSGGLAGVTDTQYF. The CDR3 DNA reads as TGTGCCAGTAGTGGGGGACTAGCGGGGGTTACAGATACGCAGTATTTT.

The V and J genes are TRBV2 and TRBJ1-6, with D perhaps matching TRBD1 (5 bases). V was shortened by 7 bases and J by 7 bases, with 11 bases between the two germline ends. The CDR3 is 13 amino acids. Germline V gene data show CDR1 as SNHLY and CDR2 as FYNNEI. CDR3 amino acids: CASIREENSPLHF. The DNA of the CDR3 is TGTGCCAGCATCAGGGAGGAGAATTCACCCCTCCACTTT.

Concerning this clone itself: The same CDR3 arises from other DNA sequences in this sample as well. The chain recombines TRBV29-1 with TRBJ2-3; 10 bases map to TRBD2. The ends lost 6 bases at V and 0 bases at J; junction bases unmatched: 6. CDR1 and CDR2 from the germline V gene are SQVTM and ANQGSEA. This CDR3 is 15 amino acids long. CDR3 coding DNA: TGCAGCGTCGTACCTAGCGGGAGTAGCACAGATACGCAGTATTTT. Translated, it gives CSVVPSGSSTDTQYF.

The table lists this clone with a count of one. This sequence joins TRBV10-3 and TRBJ2-4; 8 positions match TRBD1. J gave up 7 bases and V 3 bases, and 8 bases lay outside the gene matches. Looked up from germline, CDR1 is ENHRY and CDR2 is SYGVKD. The CDR3 covers 15 residues. CDR3 sequence (DNA): TGTGCCATCAGTGAACAGGGGGGCCCCCCGAACATTCAGTACTTC. This codes for CAISEQGGPPNIQYF.

Concerning this clone itself: In the same sample, other DNA sequences code for this CDR3. This rearrangement joins TRBV6-5 to TRBJ1-2; no reliable D call. Trimming cost V 1 base and J 6 bases, with 9 bases left between them. CDR1 and CDR2 from the germline V gene are MNHEY and SVGAGI. CDR3 length equals 13 residues. Written as DNA, the CDR3 is TGTGCCAGCAGTTACTTATCTGGGGATGGCTACACCTTC. Its translation is CASSYLSGDGYTF.

The gene calls are TRBV13 and TRBJ2-7; D gene ambiguous. Trimming stripped 4 bases from V and 6 bases from J, with 13 bases between. Germline V gene sequence: CDR1 PRHDT, CDR2 FYEKMQ (reference sequence). The CDR3 extends over 13 amino acids. The CDR3 sequence is CASSSRLGSEQYF. CDR3 bases: TGTGCCAGCAGCTCGAGACTGGGCTCCGAGCAGTACTTC.

As to this clone: The sample has other DNA sequences that encode this CDR3 too. CDR3 sequence: CASSPSGDEQYF. CDR3 sequence (DNA): TGTGCCAGCTCACCTTCGGGGGACGAGCAGTACTTC. The rearrangement uses TRBV18 and TRBJ2-7; perhaps TRBD2 as D (6 bases). Trimming took off 3 bases at V and 5 bases at J, with 8 bases between the two ends. The CDR3 length is 12 residues. Germline-derived CDR1 and CDR2 are KGHSH and LQKENI.

The CDR3 protein is CASSLNQGNDQPQHF. The CDR3 coding sequence is TGTGCCAGCAGTTTGAACCAGGGGAATGATCAGCCCCAGCATTTT. The chain links TRBV6-5 to TRBJ1-5, with D possibly being TRBD1 (6 bases). Trimming shortened V by 4 bases and J by 5 bases, and 15 bases separated the two germline ends. Germline assignment: CDR1 MNHEY and CDR2 SVGAGI. This CDR3 spans 15 amino acids.

This clone was found a few times. The gene calls are TRBV5-1 and TRBJ1-6; 7 bases are shared with TRBD1. Per the germline V gene, CDR1 is SGHRS and CDR2 is YFSETQ. The V gene end was trimmed by 4 bases and the J gene end by 8 bases; junction bases not matched to a gene: 9. The CDR3 runs 15 residues. This CDR3 is CASSREGGRDSPLHF. CDR3 bases: TGCGCCAGCAGCCGCGAAGGGGGCCGGGATTCACCCCTCCACTTT.

The CDR3 loop reads CASSARTGSPGELFF. In nucleotides, the CDR3 is TGTGCCAGCAGCGCTCGGACAGGGAGCCCCGGGGAGCTGTTTTTT. The V and J genes are TRBV7-9 and TRBJ2-2; TRBD1 agrees at 8 bases. The CDR3 runs 15 residues. V lost 5 bases and J lost 6; bases outside the gene matches: 8. CDR1 is SEHNR, CDR2 FQNEAQ, per germline (reference sequence).

V gene TRBV7-2 combines with J gene TRBJ1-2; the D gene is possibly TRBD1 (5 bases). Germline CDR1 SGHTA, CDR2 FQGNSA. The V end lost 8 bases, the J end lost 3 bases, and 13 bases lay between the germline ends. The CDR3 runs 13 residues. The CDR3 DNA reads TGTGCCAGCGGAAACCAGGGCTACTATGGCTACACCTTC. It yields the protein CASGNQGYYGYTF.

The rearrangement links TRBV5-6 to TRBJ1-2; D remains unclear. Looked up from germline, CDR1 is SGHDT and CDR2 is YYEEEE. The germline V and J ends were trimmed by 1 base and 8 bases, with 15 bases remaining between them. This CDR3 contains 14 residues. CDR3 residues: CASSLSYWVYGYTF. The CDR3 DNA reads as TGTGCCAGCAGCTTGTCTTACTGGGTTTACGGCTACACCTTC.

V is TRBV6-6 and J is TRBJ1-1; TRBD1 is a possible D gene (5 bases). Trimming pared 0 bases from V and 0 bases from J, leaving 8 bases between. This CDR3 has 15 residues. CDR1 is MNHNY and CDR2 is SVGAGI in the germline V gene (reference sequence). CDR3 sequence reads: CASSYSGVMNTEAFF. In nucleotides, the CDR3 is TGTGCCAGCAGTTACTCGGGGGTGATGAACACTGAAGCTTTCTTT.

This clone was seen a handful of times. One end of the junction varies from germline; a read error may be responsible. The chain is built from TRBV7-7 and TRBJ2-1; D is uncertain. Germline CDR1 reads SSHAT; CDR2 reads FNYEAQ (reference sequence). This CDR3 spans 14 amino acids. The CDR3 region is CASSPSSRADEQFF. CDR3 DNA: TGTGCTAGCAGCCCTTCGAGTAGGGCCGATGAGCAGTTCTTC. Full variable domain (missing parts from reference TRBV7-7 and TRBJ2-1): GAGVSQSPRYKVTKRGQDVTLRCDPISSHATLYWYQQALGQGPEFLTYFNYEAQPDKSGLPSDRFSAERPEGSISTLTIQRTEQRDSAMYRCASSPSSRADEQFFGPGTRLTVL.